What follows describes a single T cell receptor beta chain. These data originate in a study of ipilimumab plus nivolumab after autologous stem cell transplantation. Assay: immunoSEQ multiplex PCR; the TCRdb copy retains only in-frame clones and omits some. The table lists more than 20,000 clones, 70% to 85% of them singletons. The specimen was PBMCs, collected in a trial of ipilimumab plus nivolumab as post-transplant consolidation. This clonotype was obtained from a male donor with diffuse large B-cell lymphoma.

The CDR3 nucleotides read TGTGCCAGCAGCTTCTTAGGGGGCCACGGGGAGCTGTTTTTT. Its translation: CASSFLGGHGELFF. The chain employs TRBV5-4 and TRBJ2-2; TRBD1 matches at 7 bases. V trimming: 2 bases; J trimming: 7 bases; junction bases outside the gene matches: 5. CDR1 and CDR2 from the germline V gene are SGHNT and YYREEE (reference sequence). The CDR3 runs to 14 residues.